This passage covers 7 T cell receptor beta chains from one sample sequenced in a study of cytomegalovirus exposure and HLA in healthy donors. PCR amplification relied on 60 Vbeta primers (plus 13 Jbeta primers). Profiled with immunoSEQ multiplex PCR; TCRdb holds only in-frame clones, not every one. The sample lists approximately 220,000 clones, roughly 85% occurring once. Sequencing used PBMCs. Source of these receptors: a male donor in good health and CMV-seronegative.

This chain uses TRBV5-1 with TRBJ2-3; the match to TRBD1 covers 7 bases. CDR1 and CDR2 from the germline V gene are SGHRS and YFSETQ. The CDR3 totals 13 residues. The V segment lost 4 bases and the J segment 5 bases; nucleotides outside the gene matches: 4. The CDR3 DNA reads TGCGCCAGCAGCATTACAGGGGAAGATACGCAGTATTTT. This encodes CASSITGEDTQYF.

The chain combines TRBV6-5 with TRBJ2-7; D possibly corresponds to TRBD1 (6 bases). V lost 0 bases, J lost 3 bases, and 9 bases lay in between. Germline lookup yields CDR1 MNHEY and CDR2 SVGAGI. CDR3 length equals 14 residues. The CDR3 protein is CASSYSGQRYEQYF. The CDR3 region has the DNA TGTGCCAGCAGTTACTCTGGACAGCGCTACGAGCAGTACTTC.

This rearrangement joins TRBV5-4 to TRBJ2-2, with D unresolved. This CDR3 spans 15 amino acids. V was trimmed by 1 base and J by 1 base, leaving 8 bases between them. Germline CDR1 reads SGHNT; CDR2 reads YYREEE (reference sequence). The CDR3 nucleotides read TGTGCCAGCAGCTTGCGCGACTTGAACACCGGGGAGCTGTTTTTT. Translating gives CASSLRDLNTGELFF.

The rearrangement uses TRBV2 and TRBJ1-2; 8 positions match TRBD1. The ends lost 7 bases at V and 3 bases at J; junction bases unmatched: 10. The CDR3 extends over 15 amino acids. From germline, CDR1 is SNHLY and CDR2 FYNNEI. The CDR3 sequence is CASTRGQGAYYGYTF. The CDR3, as DNA: TGTGCCAGCACTAGGGGGCAGGGGGCTTACTATGGCTACACCTTC.

The chain recombines TRBV9 with TRBJ2-1, with 12 bases aligning to TRBD2. This CDR3 region has 16 residues. V gave up 0 bases and J gave up 4 bases; unmatched junction bases: 2. Germline assignment: CDR1 SGDLS and CDR2 YYNGEE. CDR3 sequence reads: CASSVAGTSGYNEQFF. In DNA form, the CDR3 reads TGTGCCAGCAGCGTAGCCGGGACTAGCGGGTACAATGAGCAGTTCTTC.

V usage is TRBV4-1 and J usage is TRBJ2-2; D unresolved. Trimming left V 4 bases short and J 6 bases short, with 6 bases between. CDR1 is MGHRA and CDR2 is YSYEKL in the germline V gene. This CDR3 spans 12 amino acids. As DNA, the CDR3 is TGCGCCAGCAGCCTCATTGCCGGGGAGCTGTTTTTT. It is translated as CASSLIAGELFF.

The chain carries TRBV19 and TRBJ1-4; no reliable D call. The CDR3 covers 17 residues. Germline V gives CDR1 LNHDA, CDR2 SQIVND (reference sequence). V was trimmed by 2 bases and J by 8 bases, leaving 21 bases between them. The CDR3 DNA is TGTGCCAGTAGTATACCCCCCGGCAGGCCCCGGTCAGAAAAACTGTTTTTT. Encoded protein: CASSIPPGRPRSEKLFF.